This T cell receptor beta chain was documented in a study of cytomegalovirus exposure and HLA in healthy donors. In its sample, this clone was seen once. Antigen: not known. Deletions cut 1 base from V and 0 bases from J, with 16 bases between. The CDR3 runs 17 residues. The germline gives CDR1 SGHDN, CDR2 FVKESK. Clones were read by immunoSEQ multiplex PCR, and TCRdb kept only the in-frame ones, dropping some. The data hold roughly 350,000 clones, with 86% observed a single time. Regarding the study as a whole: Associated with cytomegalovirus, according to the listing, were fewer than 200 TCR beta chains.

The rearrangement links TRBV14 to TRBJ2-7; D unresolved. Specimen: PBMCs. The receptor comes from a woman between 18 and 29 years old in good health and CMV-seronegative. The CDR3 loop reads CASSQVPKSNGSYEQYF. CDR3 bases: TGTGCCAGCAGCCAAGTCCCCAAGTCAAACGGCTCCTACGAGCAGTACTTC.